A selection of T cell receptor beta chains follows, all from one sample in a study of T cells in pancreatic ductal adenocarcinoma. Only in-frame clones appear in the TCRdb table, and some are missing; sequencing was by immunoSEQ multiplex PCR. The sample comprises approximately 97,000 clones, 90% to 95% of which are singletons, and 3.1% rests with the top ten. Material: PBMCs. Receptors originate from a human donor with pancreatic ductal adenocarcinoma. The CDR3 runs from the conserved cysteine through the conserved F or W. The order of the fields is V gene, J gene, D gene, clone size, CDR3 DNA, CDR3 protein. A D gene is named only where the DNA matches it firmly. A row's size may be missing; if present it is once, few, many or a size class.

>TRBV7-3|TRBJ2-5|NA|NA
TGTGCCAGCAGCTTAAGCGGGGACAGCCGGCAAGAGACCCAGTACTTC
CASSLSGDSRQETQYF
>TRBV7-8|TRBJ2-2|TRBD2|NA
TGTGCCAGCCTTAGCGGGAGAGGACGGAACACCGGGGAGCTGTTTTTT
CASLSGRGRNTGELFF
>TRBV5-1|TRBJ1-2|NA|NA
TGCGCCAGCAGCTCCAACGGCGGCTATGGCTACACCTTC
CASSSNGGYGYTF
>TRBV6-5|TRBJ1-2|NA|few
TGTGCCAGCAGCGCTCAGGGGTCCTATGGCTACACCTTC
CASSAQGSYGYTF
>TRBV13|TRBJ1-5|TRBD1|NA
TGTGCCAGCAGCAACAGGGGGAATCAGCCCCAGCATTTT
CASSNRGNQPQHF
>TRBV5-1|TRBJ2-1|TRBD1|NA
TGCGCCAGCAGCTTGGGACAGGGATGGAATGAGCAGTTCTTC
CASSLGQGWNEQFF
>TRBV18|TRBJ1-1|NA|NA
TGTGCCAGCTCACCACTACCAACAGGGAACACTGAAGCTTTCTTT
CASSPLPTGNTEAFF
>TRBV6-6|TRBJ2-2|NA|NA
TGTGCCAGCAGTTACTCGACCGGGAAGGCCGGGGAGCTGTTTTTT
CASSYSTGKAGELFF
>TRBV11-2|TRBJ2-2|NA|NA
TGTGCCAGCAGACACGTGACGGGGGCGAACACCGGGGAGCTGTTTTTT
CASRHVTGANTGELFF
>TRBV5-1|TRBJ2-6|TRBD1|NA
TGCGCCAGCAGCGACCCGGACAGGGACGGGGCCAACGTCCTGACTTTC
CASSDPDRDGANVLTF
>TRBV11-1|TRBJ2-3|NA|NA
TGTGCCAGCAGCCCAGGCGCGGATACGCAGTATTTT
CASSPGADTQYF
>TRBV29-1|TRBJ1-2|NA|NA
TGCAGCGTTGAGCCCCTCCGGGGGGGCGGTGGCTACACCTTC
CSVEPLRGGGGYTF
>TRBV11-2|TRBJ2-1|TRBD2|NA
TGTGCCAGCAGCTTAGCGGGAGGAAATTACAATGAGCAGTTCTTC
CASSLAGGNYNEQFF
>TRBV7-8|TRBJ2-7|NA|NA
TGTGCCAGCAGCTTCCGAGACAGGAACTCCTACGAGCAGTACTTC
CASSFRDRNSYEQYF
>TRBV5-4|TRBJ2-3|TRBD1|NA
TGTGCCAGCAGCGAATCAGGGGGTCCCACAGATACGCAGTATTTT
CASSESGGPTDTQYF
>TRBV11-3|TRBJ2-1|NA|NA
TGTGCCAGCAGCTTAGAACAGGCCTATGAGCAGTTCTTC
CASSLEQAYEQFF
>TRBV6-6|TRBJ2-2|TRBD1|NA
TGTGCCAGCAGTGCGACAGGGGCTAGCGGGGAGCTGTTTTTT
CASSATGASGELFF
>TRBV5-1|TRBJ2-7|TRBD2|once
TGCGCCAGCAGCCTGCCCGCTAGCGGGAGAAACGAGCAGTACTTC
CASSLPASGRNEQYF
>TRBV5-6|TRBJ2-5|NA|NA
TGTGCCAGCAGCAATACCGGGACAAAAAAAGAGACCCAGTACTTC
CASSNTGTKKETQYF
>TRBV11-3|TRBJ2-7|NA|NA
TGTGCCAGCAGCCCGGCAGGCGAGCAGTACTTC
CASSPAGEQYF
>TRBV5-1|TRBJ2-1|NA|NA
TGCGCCAGCGGACATCAGGCGGAGCAGTTCTTC
CASGHQAEQFF
>TRBV7-7|TRBJ2-1|NA|NA
TGTGCCAGCAACCTATTCCCAAGCGGGTCCTACAATGAGCAGTTCTTC
CASNLFPSGSYNEQFF
>TRBV28|TRBJ2-3|NA|NA
TGTGCCAGCATTCAACCGGCCGGGAGCAAAGATACGCAGTATTTT
CASIQPAGSKDTQYF
>TRBV6-4|TRBJ2-5|TRBD2|NA
TGTGCCAGCACCCGAGGACTAGCCAAAGAGACCCAGTACTTC
CASTRGLAKETQYF
>TRBV6-6|TRBJ2-7|TRBD2|NA
TGTGCCAGCAGTGGGACTAGCGGGAGTTACGAGCAGTACTTC
CASSGTSGSYEQYF
>TRBV30|TRBJ2-7|NA|NA
TGTGCCTGGAGTGTACGGTACGAGCAGTACTTC
CAWSVRYEQYF
>TRBV7-3|TRBJ2-2|TRBD1|NA
TGTGCCAGCAGACCTCCGGGACAGACTACCGGGGAGCTGTTTTTT
CASRPPGQTTGELFF
>TRBV5-1|TRBJ2-7|NA|NA
TGCGCCAGCAGACCGGCGGACTACAGCGAGCAGTACTTC
CASRPADYSEQYF
>TRBV4-1|TRBJ1-4|TRBD1|NA
TGCGCCAGCAGCCAAACCTTACCGGGACAGATGAATGAAAAACTGTTTTTT
CASSQTLPGQMNEKLFF
>TRBV28|TRBJ2-7|TRBD1|NA
TGTGCCAGCAGCCCGGGACAGACCTACGAGCAGTACTTC
CASSPGQTYEQYF
>TRBV7-2|TRBJ2-1|NA|NA
TGTGCCAGCAGCCCTTCCGGGACTCGACAGTTCTTC
CASSPSGTRQFF
>TRBV18|TRBJ2-7|TRBD2|NA
TGTGCCAGCCTTGGGGGGGCCTACGAGCAGTACTTC
CASLGGAYEQYF
>TRBV28|TRBJ1-1|TRBD1|NA
TGTGCCAGCAGTTTTGGACAGGCAGACACTGAAGCTTTCTTT
CASSFGQADTEAFF
>TRBV7-3|TRBJ2-5|TRBD2|NA
TGTGCCAGCAGCTTAACGTCCGGGAGGAGTGCGACCCAGTACTTC
CASSLTSGRSATQYF